Below are 23 T cell receptor beta chains sequenced from a single sample in a study of T cells expressing NK-cell markers. TCRdb re-called the 5' RACE reads; one entry per CDR3 protein, DNA not given. Here the sample table reports about 400,000 distinct CDR3 sequences. Sequenced sample: blood T cells: a sorted CD56 or NKG2C T cell subset, CD4+ or CD8+ T cells, or bulk PBMC T cells (not recorded which). These receptors all stem from a woman between 45 and 65 years old in good health.

The CDR3 sequence: CSARDSGQSPYGYTF. The chain uses TRBV20-1 and TRBJ1-2; TCRdb's assignment of TRBD1 cannot be checked, as there is no DNA. The CDR3 loop spans 15 amino acids. Germline V lookup: CDR1 DFQATT, CDR2 SNEGSKA (reference sequence).

The rearrangement links TRBV24-1 to TRBJ2-2; as DNA is missing, the TRBD1 call by TCRdb cannot be tested. This CDR3 is built from 15 residues. In germline, CDR1 is KGHDR, CDR2 SFDVKD. The chain's CDR3 is CATRKGVTNTGELFF.

J is TRBJ2-3 and V is TRBV5-1. Germline loops: CDR1 SGHRS, CDR2 YFSETQ. This CDR3 spans 13 amino acids. Here the CDR3 reads CASIGLAADTQYF.

The chain carries TRBV11-2 and TRBJ1-3; with no DNA, the TCRdb D assignment of TRBD1 cannot be verified. Germline lookup yields CDR1 SGHAT and CDR2 FQNNGV. This CDR3 is 17 amino acids long. The CDR3 reads CASSSLQGRNMWNTIYF. The full variable domain, its missing parts supplied by reference TRBV11-2 and TRBJ1-3, is EAGVAQSPRYKIIEKRQSVAFWCNPISGHATLYWYQQILGQGPKLLIQFQNNGVVDDSQLPKDRFSAERLKGVDSTLKIQPAKLEDSAVYLCASSSLQGRNMWNTIYFGEGSWLTVV.

This sequence joins TRBV20-1 and TRBJ1-5; TCRdb designates TRBD1, a call that cannot be tested without DNA. Germline CDR1 and CDR2: DFQATT and SNEGSKA (reference sequence). The CDR3 runs 14 residues. The CDR3 sequence: CSALLTGDNQPQHF.

J is TRBJ2-1 and V is TRBV12-3 or TRBV12-4; TCRdb calls TRBD2, which cannot be checked without DNA. The CDR3 is 18 amino acids. The CDR3 here is CASSSGTSGFGMSDEQFF.

The chain combines TRBV12-3 or TRBV12-4 with TRBJ1-5. The length of the CDR3 is 15 residues. The CDR3 sequence is CASTKQSAGNQPQHF.

The gene calls are TRBV6-6 and TRBJ1-1; TCRdb indicates TRBD1, and absent DNA this call remains unverified. The length of the CDR3 is 14 residues. The V gene's germline CDR1 is MNHNY and CDR2 SVGAGI (reference sequence). CDR3 region: CASSHRGSGTEAFF.

The chain combines TRBV28 with TRBJ2-2; TCRdb designates TRBD1, a call that cannot be tested without DNA. The germline gives CDR1 MDHEN, CDR2 SYDVKM. CDR3 length: 14 residues. This CDR3 reads CASRGRGRPGELFF.

This chain uses TRBV6-5 with TRBJ2-5; TCRdb lists TRBD2, though no DNA is available to test this call. The CDR3 runs 17 residues. The V gene's germline CDR1 is MNHEY and CDR2 SVGAGI. CDR3 in amino acids: CASSYSGASGIQETQYF.

This chain links TRBV19 with TRBJ1-1. The CDR3 is 15 amino acids. Germline values: CDR1 LNHDA, CDR2 SQIVND (reference sequence). The CDR3 sequence is CASSIGRGRDTEAFF.

The chain is built from TRBV5-5 and TRBJ2-1. This CDR3 is built from 15 residues. Germline-derived CDR1 and CDR2 are SGHKS and YYEKEE (reference sequence). The CDR3 loop is CASSLLELSYNEQFF.

The chain recombines TRBV6-5 with TRBJ2-1; TCRdb gives TRBD1 as the D gene, but with no DNA this cannot be confirmed. Per germline, CDR1 MNHEY and CDR2 SVGAGI. CDR3 length: 13 amino acids. This CDR3 is CASRPLTGFEEFF.

The chain uses TRBV6-5 and TRBJ2-6. Germline V gene sequence: CDR1 MNHEY, CDR2 SVGAGI. CDR3 length: 18 amino acids. CDR3 sequence: CASSYPTGTGSGANVLTF.

This chain joins TRBV4-1 and TRBJ1-5; the TCRdb call, TRBD1, lacks DNA for checking. This CDR3 spans 13 amino acids. CDR1 is MGHRA, CDR2 YSYEKL, per germline. This chain's CDR3 is CASSAGTGEPQHF.

The gene calls are TRBV7-9 and TRBJ2-1; the TCRdb D gene call, TRBD2, has no DNA to confirm it. CDR3 size: 15 residues. The germline V gene encodes CDR1 SEHNR and CDR2 FQNEAQ (reference sequence). The CDR3 sequence is CASSPPSGLANEQFF. Combining the CDR3 with reference TRBV7-9 and TRBJ2-1 gives the whole variable domain DTGVSQNPRHKITKRGQNVTFRCDPISEHNRLYWYRQTLGQGPEFLTYFQNEAQLEKSRLLSDRFSAERPKGSFSTLEIQRTEQGDSAMYLCASSPPSGLANEQFFGPGTRLTVL.

The chain couples TRBV5-1 to TRBJ2-1; TCRdb's D call, TRBD2, is unchecked because there is no DNA. The CDR3 length is 15 residues. The germline CDR1 and CDR2 sequences are SGHRS and YFSETQ. CDR3 amino acids: CASSGGGLNYNEQFF.

This chain joins TRBV5-1 and TRBJ2-1. The CDR3 spans 16 residues. The V gene's germline CDR1 is SGHRS and CDR2 YFSETQ. This CDR3 is CASSLGAGGSYNEQFF.

The rearrangement joins TRBV16 to TRBJ2-2. CDR3 length: 14 amino acids. From germline, CDR1 is KGHSY and CDR2 FQNENV. CDR3 sequence reads: CASSPITNTGELFF.

This rearrangement joins TRBV7-9 to TRBJ1-6; the D call of TRBD1 rests on TCRdb alone, since no DNA is present to check it. Germline values: CDR1 SEHNR, CDR2 FQNEAQ (reference sequence). The CDR3 length is 15 residues. The CDR3 loop reads CASSLRDRGHSPLHF.

J is TRBJ2-1 and V is TRBV24-1. This CDR3 is built from 13 residues. Germline V gene data show CDR1 as KGHDR and CDR2 as SFDVKD. CDR3 loop: CATSDGVHNEQFF.

The chain joins TRBV12-3 or TRBV12-4 to TRBJ2-5. The CDR3 contains 13 residues. CDR3 amino acids: CASSLALVETQYF.

This rearrangement joins TRBV5-4 to TRBJ2-1; TCRdb gives TRBD2 as the D gene, but with no DNA this cannot be confirmed. The CDR3 loop spans 14 amino acids. CDR1 and CDR2 (germline): SGHNT, YYREEE (reference sequence). This CDR3 reads CASSSGSARNEQFF.